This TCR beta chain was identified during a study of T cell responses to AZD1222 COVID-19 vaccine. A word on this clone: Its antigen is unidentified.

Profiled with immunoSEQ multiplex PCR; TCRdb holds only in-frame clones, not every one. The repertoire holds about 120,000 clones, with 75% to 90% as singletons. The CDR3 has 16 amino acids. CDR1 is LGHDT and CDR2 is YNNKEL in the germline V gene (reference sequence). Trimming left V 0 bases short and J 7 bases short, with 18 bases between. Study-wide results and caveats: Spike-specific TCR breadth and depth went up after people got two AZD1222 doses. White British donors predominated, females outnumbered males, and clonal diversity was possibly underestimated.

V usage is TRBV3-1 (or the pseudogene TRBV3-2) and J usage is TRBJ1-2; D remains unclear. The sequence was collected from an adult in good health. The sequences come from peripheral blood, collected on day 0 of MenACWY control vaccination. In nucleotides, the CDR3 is TGTGCCAGCAGCCAAGATTTTACCGGGGTCCGTGGTGGCTACACCTTC. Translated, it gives CASSQDFTGVRGGYTF.